These 8 T cell receptor beta chains were sequenced from one sample in a study of CD8 T cells in ankylosing spondylitis. TCRdb independently ran MiXCR on the 5' RACE reads; one entry per CDR3 protein. The sample yields 350,000 to 450,000 distinct CDR3 sequences, roughly 27% seen once. Overall study findings and caveats: For ankylosing spondylitis blood, a TCR beta motif of several highly homologous variants appeared characteristic.

No antigen has been assigned to these receptors. The specimen was blood, either unsorted or a sorted T cell fraction (not recorded which). These receptor sequences come from a male donor with ankylosing spondylitis.

CDR3 DNA: TGTGCCAGCGGGCCGGAGAGGCCAGATACGCAGTATTTT. Protein product: CASGPERPDTQYF. The chain combines TRBV7-2 with TRBJ2-3; D call uncertain. The CDR3 runs to 13 residues. V was trimmed by 8 bases and J by 4 bases, leaving 13 bases between them. Per the germline V gene, CDR1 is SGHTA and CDR2 is FQGNSA. Drawing the rest from reference TRBV7-2 and TRBJ2-3, the complete variable domain is GAGVSQSPSNKVTEKGKDVELRCDPISGHTALYWYRQSLGQGLEFLIYFQGNSAPDKSGLPSDRFSAERTGGSVSTLTIQRTQQEDSAVYLCASGPERPDTQYFGPGTRLTVL.

This clonotype was observed a few times. This chain links TRBV4-1 with TRBJ1-4, with no clear D. Germline V CDR1 and CDR2: MGHRA, YSYEKL. The CDR3 is made up of 14 amino acids. Trimming stripped 6 bases from V and 0 bases from J, with 8 bases between. CDR3 in DNA: TGCGCCAGCAGAGTAGGAGCAACTAATGAAAAACTGTTTTTT. This encodes CASRVGATNEKLFF.

This clonotype was counted between two and nine times. This chain links TRBV12-3 or TRBV12-4 with TRBJ1-6, with D possibly TRBD1 on 6 matching bases. Trimming removed 7 bases from V and 9 bases from J, with 16 bases in between. The CDR3 sequence is 14 residues long. The CDR3: CASTRTAGTSPLHF. CDR3 DNA sequence: TGTGCCAGCACCAGGACAGCCGGAACTTCACCCCTCCACTTT.

This chain uses TRBV29-1 with TRBJ2-5; TRBD2 matches at 13 bases. V shed 7 bases, J shed 5 bases, and the junction held 7 bases outside the gene matches. CDR1 SQVTM and CDR2 ANQGSEA come from the germline V gene. The CDR3 contains 14 residues. DNA for the CDR3: TGCAGCGCGGGACTAGCGGGGCTCGGCGAGACCCAGTACTTC. Amino acids: CSAGLAGLGETQYF.

In DNA, the CDR3 is TGTGCCTGGAGCGCAGGTCCGACGGCCACTGAAGCTTTCTTT. Protein product: CAWSAGPTATEAFF. The gene calls are TRBV30 and TRBJ1-1; no clear D. Trimming removed 3 bases at V and 4 bases at J, with 15 bases between. The length of the CDR3 is 14 residues. The germline V gene encodes CDR1 GTSNPN and CDR2 SVGIG (reference sequence).

The rearrangement links TRBV25-1 to TRBJ1-3, with D perhaps TRBD1 (6 bases). Looked up from germline, CDR1 is MGHDK and CDR2 is SYGVNS. The V and J ends lost 5 bases and 8 bases respectively, with 19 bases between them. CDR3 length: 15 residues. In DNA form, the CDR3 reads TGTGCCAGCAGTCCTCGAGGGGGACAATTTCACACCATATATTTT. The encoded protein is CASSPRGGQFHTIYF.

This clonotype was seen a few times. The chain links TRBV12-3 or TRBV12-4 to TRBJ2-5; either TRBD1 or TRBD2 may supply D (5 bases each). The CDR3 consists of 14 residues. With 3 bases removed from V and 3 bases from J, the gap between germline ends came to 11 bases. The CDR3 DNA reads as TGTGCCAGCAGTTTGGCCCAGGGAGAAGAGACCCAGTACTTC. Its translation is CASSLAQGEETQYF.

The chain recombines TRBV24-1 with TRBJ2-3, with unresolved D. CDR1 and CDR2 (germline): KGHDR, SFDVKD. CDR3 size: 14 residues. Trimming removed 3 bases from V and 1 base from J, with 7 bases in between. The CDR3 spells CATSDVSRTDTQYF. The CDR3 bases are TGTGCCACCAGTGATGTCTCGCGCACAGATACGCAGTATTTT.